Listed here is a single T cell receptor (beta chain). Its antigen is currently unknown. TCRdb analysed the reads with MiXCR anew, one entry per CDR3 protein. The sample shows some 350,000 distinct CDR3 sequences, almost 30% of them seen only once. This record comes from a study of T cell repertoires in cytomegalovirus infection. V shed 7 bases, J shed 3 bases, and the junction held 5 bases outside the gene matches. The CDR3 spans 14 residues. CDR1 is MNHNS and CDR2 is SASEGT in the germline V gene. The TCR sequence derives from a human donor in good health (CMV status not recorded). Some clones in this sample may be carry-over from other donors' samples. The source material was cultured PBMCs, sampled from culture after CMV antigen stimulation. The rearrangement joins TRBV6-1 to TRBJ2-2; TRBD2 matches at 7 bases. The CDR3 sequence: CASIKREYTGELFF. The CDR3 DNA sequence: TGTGCCAGCATCAAGCGGGAATACACCGGGGAGCTGTTTTTT.